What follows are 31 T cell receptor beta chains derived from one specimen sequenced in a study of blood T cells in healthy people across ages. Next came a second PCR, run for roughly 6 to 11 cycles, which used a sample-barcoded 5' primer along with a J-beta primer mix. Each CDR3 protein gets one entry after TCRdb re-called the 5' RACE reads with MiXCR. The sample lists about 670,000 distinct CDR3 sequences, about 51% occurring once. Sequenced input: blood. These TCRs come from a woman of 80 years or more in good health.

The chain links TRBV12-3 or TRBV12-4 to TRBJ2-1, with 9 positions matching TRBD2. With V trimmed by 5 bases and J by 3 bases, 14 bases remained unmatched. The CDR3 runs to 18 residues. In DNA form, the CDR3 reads TGTGCCAGCAGTCTCACAGAAAGAGCGGGGGGCTACTACAATGAGCAGTTCTTC. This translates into CASSLTERAGGYYNEQFF.

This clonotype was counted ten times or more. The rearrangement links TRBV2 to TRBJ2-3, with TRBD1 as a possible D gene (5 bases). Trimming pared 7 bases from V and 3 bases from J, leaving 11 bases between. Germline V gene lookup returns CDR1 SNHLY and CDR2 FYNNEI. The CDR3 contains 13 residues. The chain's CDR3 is CASNGARTDTQYF. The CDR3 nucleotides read TGTGCCAGCAATGGGGCCCGAACAGATACGCAGTATTTT.

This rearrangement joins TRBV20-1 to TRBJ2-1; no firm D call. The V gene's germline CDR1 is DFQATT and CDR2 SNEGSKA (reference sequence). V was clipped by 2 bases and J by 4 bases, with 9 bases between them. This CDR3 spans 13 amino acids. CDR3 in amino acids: CSARSAAYNEQFF. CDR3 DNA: TGCAGTGCTAGATCCGCAGCGTACAATGAGCAGTTCTTC.

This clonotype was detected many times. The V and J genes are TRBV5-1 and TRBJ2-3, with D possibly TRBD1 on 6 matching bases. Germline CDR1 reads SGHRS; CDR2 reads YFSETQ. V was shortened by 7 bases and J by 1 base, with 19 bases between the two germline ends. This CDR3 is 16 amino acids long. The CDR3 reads CASGPGHTQRTDTQYF. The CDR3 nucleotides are TGCGCCAGCGGACCGGGACACACACAGCGCACAGATACGCAGTATTTT.

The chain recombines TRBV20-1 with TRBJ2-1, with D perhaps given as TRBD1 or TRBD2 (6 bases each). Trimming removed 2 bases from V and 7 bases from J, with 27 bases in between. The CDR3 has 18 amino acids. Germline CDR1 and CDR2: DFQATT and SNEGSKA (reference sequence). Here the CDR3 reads CSARIGGGPKAVLNEQFF. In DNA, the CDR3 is TGCAGTGCTAGAATTGGAGGGGGTCCGAAGGCTGTATTAAATGAGCAGTTCTTC.

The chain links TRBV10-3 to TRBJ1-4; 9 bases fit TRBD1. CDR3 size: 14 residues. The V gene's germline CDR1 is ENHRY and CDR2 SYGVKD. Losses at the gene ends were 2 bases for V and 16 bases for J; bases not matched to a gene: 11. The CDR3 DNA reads TGTGCCATCAGTGAGGGACAGGGGACAGGTTCTCCGTTTTTT. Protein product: CAISEGQGTGSPFF.

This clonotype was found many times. CDR3 sequence: CSAPGGRGYEQYF. In DNA form, the CDR3 reads TGCAGTGCTCCAGGCGGCAGGGGCTACGAGCAGTACTTC. This chain uses TRBV20-1 with TRBJ2-7; tentative D call: TRBD1 (6 bases). Germline values: CDR1 DFQATT, CDR2 SNEGSKA (reference sequence). V was trimmed by 5 bases and J by 3 bases, leaving 14 bases between them. CDR3 length equals 13 residues.

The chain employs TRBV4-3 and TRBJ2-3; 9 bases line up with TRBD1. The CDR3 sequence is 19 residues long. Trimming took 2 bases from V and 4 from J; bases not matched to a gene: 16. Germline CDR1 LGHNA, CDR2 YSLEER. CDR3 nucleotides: TGCGCCAGCAGCCAAAAGACCCCAAACACAGGGGGCAAGCCAGATACGCAGTATTTT. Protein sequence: CASSQKTPNTGGKPDTQYF.

DNA of the CDR3: TGTGCCAGCAGTCCACCGGGACATTGGAACACTGAAGCTTTCTTT. It is translated as CASSPPGHWNTEAFF. The J gene is TRBJ1-1, the V gene TRBV25-1, with D possibly TRBD1 on 6 matching bases. V was shortened by 5 bases and J by 1 base, with 14 bases between the two germline ends. Per the germline V gene, CDR1 is MGHDK and CDR2 is SYGVNS. The CDR3 has 15 residues.

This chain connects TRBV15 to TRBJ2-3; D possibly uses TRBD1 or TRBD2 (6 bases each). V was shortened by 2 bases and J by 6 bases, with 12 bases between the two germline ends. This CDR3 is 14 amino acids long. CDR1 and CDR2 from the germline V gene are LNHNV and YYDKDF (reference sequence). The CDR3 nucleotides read TGTGCCACCAGCAGAAATCTAGGGGGGGATACGCAGTATTTT. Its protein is CATSRNLGGDTQYF.

The chain's CDR3 is CASQEAYRNSPLHF. CDR3 bases: TGTGCCAGCCAAGAGGCTTACCGTAATTCACCCCTCCACTTT. The J gene is TRBJ1-6, the V gene TRBV6-5; D ambiguous. V was shortened by 8 bases and J by 6 bases, with 14 bases between the two germline ends. The CDR3 consists of 14 residues. The germline V gene encodes CDR1 MNHEY and CDR2 SVGAGI.

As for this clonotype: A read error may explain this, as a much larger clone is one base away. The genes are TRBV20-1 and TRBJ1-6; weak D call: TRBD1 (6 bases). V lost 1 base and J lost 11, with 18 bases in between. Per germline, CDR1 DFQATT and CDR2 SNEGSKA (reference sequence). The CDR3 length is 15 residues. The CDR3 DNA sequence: TGCAGTGCTAGAGTCTCCGCAGGGGACATGACACCCCTCCACTTT. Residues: CSARVSAGDMTPLHF.

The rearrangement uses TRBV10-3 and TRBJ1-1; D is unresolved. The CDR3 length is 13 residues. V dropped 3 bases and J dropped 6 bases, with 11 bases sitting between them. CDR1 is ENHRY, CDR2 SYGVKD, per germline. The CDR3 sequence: CAISDRPNSEAFF. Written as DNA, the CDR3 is TGTGCCATCAGTGACAGACCAAACTCTGAAGCTTTCTTT.

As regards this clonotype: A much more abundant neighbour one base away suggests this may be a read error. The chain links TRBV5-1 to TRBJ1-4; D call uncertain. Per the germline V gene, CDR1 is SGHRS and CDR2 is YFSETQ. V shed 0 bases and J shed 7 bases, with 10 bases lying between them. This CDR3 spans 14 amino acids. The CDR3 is CASSLVLASEKLFF. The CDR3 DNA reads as TGCGCCAGCAGCTTGGTACTCGCGAGTGAAAAACTGTTTTTT.

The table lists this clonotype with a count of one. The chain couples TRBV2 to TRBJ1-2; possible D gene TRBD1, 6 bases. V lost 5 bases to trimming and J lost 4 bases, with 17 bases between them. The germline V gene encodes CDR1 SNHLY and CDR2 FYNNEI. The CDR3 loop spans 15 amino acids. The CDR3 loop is CASSQRQVASYGYTF. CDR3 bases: TGTGCCAGCAGTCAACGACAGGTGGCCTCCTATGGCTACACCTTC.

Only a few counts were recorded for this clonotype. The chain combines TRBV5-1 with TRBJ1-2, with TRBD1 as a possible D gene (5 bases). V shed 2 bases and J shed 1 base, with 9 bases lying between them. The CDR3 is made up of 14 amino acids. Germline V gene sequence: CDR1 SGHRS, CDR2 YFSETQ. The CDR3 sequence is CASSFRTSNYGYTF. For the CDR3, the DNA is TGCGCCAGCAGCTTCAGGACAAGTAACTATGGCTACACCTTC. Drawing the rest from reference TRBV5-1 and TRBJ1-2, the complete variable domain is KAGVTQTPRYLIKTRGQQVTLSCSPISGHRSVSWYQQTPGQGLQFLFEYFSETQRNKGNFPGRFSGRQFSNSRSEMNVSTLELGDSALYLCASSFRTSNYGYTFGSGTRLTVV.

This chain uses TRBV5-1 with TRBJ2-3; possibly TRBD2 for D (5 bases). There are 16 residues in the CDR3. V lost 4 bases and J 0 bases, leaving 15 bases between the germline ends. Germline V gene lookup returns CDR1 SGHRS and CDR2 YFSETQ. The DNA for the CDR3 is TGCGCCAGCAGCCTGGTGGAGGTCAGAAGCACAGATACGCAGTATTTT. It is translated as CASSLVEVRSTDTQYF.

The CDR3 reads CASSSITSSDTQYF. In DNA, the CDR3 is TGTGCCAGCAGCTCCATAACCTCTAGCGATACGCAGTATTTT. The chain employs TRBV7-9 and TRBJ2-3, with a tentative D call TRBD2 (5 bases). The CDR3 runs 14 residues. Germline CDR1 is SEHNR and CDR2 is FQNEAQ (reference sequence). Trimming stripped 4 bases from V and 6 bases from J, with 14 bases between.

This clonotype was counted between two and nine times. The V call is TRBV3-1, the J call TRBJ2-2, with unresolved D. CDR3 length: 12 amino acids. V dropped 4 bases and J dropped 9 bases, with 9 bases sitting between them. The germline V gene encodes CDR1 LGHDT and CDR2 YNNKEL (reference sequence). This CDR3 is CASSLTGRELFF. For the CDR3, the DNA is TGTGCCAGCAGCCTCACTGGCCGGGAGCTGTTTTTT.

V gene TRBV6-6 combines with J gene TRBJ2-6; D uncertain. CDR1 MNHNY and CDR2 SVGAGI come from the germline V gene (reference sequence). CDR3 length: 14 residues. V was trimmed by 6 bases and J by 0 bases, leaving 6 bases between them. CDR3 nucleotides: TGTGCCAGCAGCATCCCCTCTGGGGCCAACGTCCTGACTTTC. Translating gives CASSIPSGANVLTF.

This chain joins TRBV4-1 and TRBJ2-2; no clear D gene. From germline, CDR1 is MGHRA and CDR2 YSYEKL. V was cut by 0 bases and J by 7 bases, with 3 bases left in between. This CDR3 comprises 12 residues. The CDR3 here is CASSQEVGELFF. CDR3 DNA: TGCGCCAGCAGCCAAGAGGTCGGGGAGCTGTTTTTT.

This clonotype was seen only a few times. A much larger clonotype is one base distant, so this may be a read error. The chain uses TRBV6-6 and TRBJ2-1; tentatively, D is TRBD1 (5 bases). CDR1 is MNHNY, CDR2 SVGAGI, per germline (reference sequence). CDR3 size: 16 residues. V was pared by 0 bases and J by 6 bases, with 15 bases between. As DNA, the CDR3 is TGTGCCAGCAGTTACTCGAACAGGCCTCCCTGCAATGAGCAGTTCTTC. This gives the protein CASSYSNRPPCNEQFF.

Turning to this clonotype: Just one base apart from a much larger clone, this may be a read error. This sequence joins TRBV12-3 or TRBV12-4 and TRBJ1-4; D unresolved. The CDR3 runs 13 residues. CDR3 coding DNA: TGTGCCAGCAGTAAGGGTCAAAATGGAAAACTGTTTTTT. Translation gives CASSKGQNGKLFF.

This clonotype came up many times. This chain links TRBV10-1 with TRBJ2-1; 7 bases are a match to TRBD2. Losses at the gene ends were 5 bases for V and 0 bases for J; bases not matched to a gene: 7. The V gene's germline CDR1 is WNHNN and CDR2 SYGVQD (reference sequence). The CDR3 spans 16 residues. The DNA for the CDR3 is TGCGCCAGCAGTATCGGTCTAGCGGTCTCCTACAATGAGCAGTTCTTC. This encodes CASSIGLAVSYNEQFF.

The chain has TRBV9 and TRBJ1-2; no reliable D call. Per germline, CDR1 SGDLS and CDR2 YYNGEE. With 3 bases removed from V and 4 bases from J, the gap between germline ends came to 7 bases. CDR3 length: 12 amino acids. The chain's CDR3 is CASSGNSYGYTF. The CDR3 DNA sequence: TGTGCCAGCAGCGGAAACAGCTATGGCTACACCTTC.

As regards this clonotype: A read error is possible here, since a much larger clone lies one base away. The CDR3 region has the DNA TGTGCCAGCAACTCCGGGGTGAACTATGGCTACACCTTC. Residues: CASNSGVNYGYTF. The genes are TRBV12-3 or TRBV12-4 and TRBJ1-2; D remains unclear. The CDR3 contains 13 residues. V was clipped by 7 bases and J by 2 bases, with 11 bases between them.

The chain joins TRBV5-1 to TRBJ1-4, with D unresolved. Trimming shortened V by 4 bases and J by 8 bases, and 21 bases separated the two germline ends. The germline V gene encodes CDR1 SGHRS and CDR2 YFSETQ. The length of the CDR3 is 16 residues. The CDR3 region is CASSPCGGQVGEKLFF. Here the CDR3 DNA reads TGCGCCAGCAGCCCCTGCGGTGGGCAAGTCGGGGAAAAACTGTTTTTT.

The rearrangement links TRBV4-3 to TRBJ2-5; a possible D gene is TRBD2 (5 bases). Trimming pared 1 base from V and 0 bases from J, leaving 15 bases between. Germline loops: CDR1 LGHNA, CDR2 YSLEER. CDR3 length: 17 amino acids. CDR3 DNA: TGCGCCAGCAGCCAAGGAAAGGGCGGGCGGTACCAAGAGACCCAGTACTTC. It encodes CASSQGKGGRYQETQYF.

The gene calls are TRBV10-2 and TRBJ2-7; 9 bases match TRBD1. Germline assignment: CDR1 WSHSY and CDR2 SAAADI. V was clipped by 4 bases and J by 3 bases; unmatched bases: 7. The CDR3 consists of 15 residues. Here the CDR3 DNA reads TGCGCCAGCAGTGCATGGACAGGGGTTAACTACGAGCAGTACTTC. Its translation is CASSAWTGVNYEQYF.

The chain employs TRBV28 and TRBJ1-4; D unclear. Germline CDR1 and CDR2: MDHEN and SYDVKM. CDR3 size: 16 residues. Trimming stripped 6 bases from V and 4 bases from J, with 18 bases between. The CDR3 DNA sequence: TGTGCCAGCAGCCTTACTCGTCCTGGTGGTAATGAAAAACTGTTTTTT. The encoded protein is CASSLTRPGGNEKLFF.

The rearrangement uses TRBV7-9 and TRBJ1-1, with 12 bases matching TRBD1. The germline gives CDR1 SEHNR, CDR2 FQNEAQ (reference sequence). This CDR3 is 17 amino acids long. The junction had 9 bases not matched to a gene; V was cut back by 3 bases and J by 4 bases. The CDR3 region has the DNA TGTGCCAGCAGCTTCCCGGGACAGGGGGCTGTAAGCACTGAAGCTTTCTTT. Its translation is CASSFPGQGAVSTEAFF. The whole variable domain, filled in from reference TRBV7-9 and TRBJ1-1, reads DTGVSQNPRHKITKRGQNVTFRCDPISEHNRLYWYRQTLGQGPEFLTYFQNEAQLEKSRLLSDRFSAERPKGSFSTLEIQRTEQGDSAMYLCASSFPGQGAVSTEAFFGQGTRLTVV.